A single sample gave rise to the 15 T cell receptor beta chains below, sequenced in a study of T cells in Graves' hyperthyroidism and ophthalmopathy. Researchers amplified the TCR beta CDR3 regions from RNA transcripts. During a first-round RT-PCR of the TCR CDR3, the HTBI primer set was used. TCRdb reprocessed the multiplex PCR reads via MiXCR and lists one record per CDR3 protein. Here the sample spans 700,000 to 850,000 distinct CDR3 sequences, roughly a third being singletons. Material for sequencing was blood. The receptor set was obtained from a woman in her thirties or forties with Graves' hyperthyroidism.

This clonotype occurred many times. The rearrangement uses TRBV7-2 and TRBJ2-7, with 7 bases identical to TRBD2. Germline assignment: CDR1 SGHTA and CDR2 FQGNSA. The CDR3 consists of 17 residues. J lost 0 bases, V lost 5 bases, and 13 bases had no gene match. CDR3 protein: CASSPYSAGYTSYEQYF. DNA for the CDR3: TGTGCCAGCAGCCCATACTCAGCGGGGTATACCTCCTACGAGCAGTACTTC. Variable domain in full (rest from reference TRBV7-2 and TRBJ2-7): GAGVSQSPSNKVTEKGKDVELRCDPISGHTALYWYRQSLGQGLEFLIYFQGNSAPDKSGLPSDRFSAERTGGSVSTLTIQRTQQEDSAVYLCASSPYSAGYTSYEQYFGPGTRLTVT.

This CDR3 is CSARDPGANVLTF. The CDR3 coding sequence is TGCAGTGCTAGAGATCCTGGGGCCAACGTCCTGACTTTC. The chain is built from TRBV20-1 and TRBJ2-6; no clear D gene. The CDR3 spans 13 residues. Germline V gene sequence: CDR1 DFQATT, CDR2 SNEGSKA (reference sequence). V was cut by 0 bases and J by 2 bases, with 2 bases left in between.

Many counts were recorded for this clonotype. The chain has TRBV5-1 and TRBJ1-1; D is uncertain. The CDR3 spans 16 residues. The ends were cut back, 2 bases at V and 1 base at J, with 15 bases in the middle. CDR1 and CDR2 from the germline V gene are SGHRS and YFSETQ. CDR3: CASSLASSSWNTEAFF. CDR3 sequence (DNA): TGCGCCAGCAGCTTAGCTTCAAGTTCTTGGAACACTGAAGCTTTCTTT.

The table lists this clonotype with a few counts. One end of the junction does not line up with germline, which may come from a read error. This chain joins TRBV10-3 and TRBJ2-2; 7 bases line up with TRBD1. The CDR3 runs 15 residues. Germline CDR1 and CDR2: ENHRY and SYGVKD. CDR3 sequence reads: CASSYRGLGAGELFF. In nucleotides, the CDR3 is TGTGCCAGCAGTTACAGGGGCCTCGGAGCCGGGGAGCTGTTTTTT.

The V and J genes are TRBV12-3 or TRBV12-4 and TRBJ1-5; D unclear. This CDR3 has 16 residues. V was pared by 1 base and J by 1 base, with 11 bases between. The CDR3 sequence is CASSLGGAGSNQPQHF. In DNA, the CDR3 is TGTGCCAGCAGTTTAGGGGGAGCGGGGAGCAATCAGCCCCAGCATTTT.

This clonotype occurred a few times. The chain combines TRBV6-5 with TRBJ1-4; D gene unclear. V gave up 5 bases and J gave up 0 bases, with 10 bases separating them. CDR1 is MNHEY and CDR2 is SVGAGI in the germline V gene. This CDR3 comprises 15 residues. The CDR3 region is CASSPRPATNEKLFF. CDR3 coding DNA: TGTGCCAGCAGTCCACGACCGGCAACTAATGAAAAACTGTTTTTT.

The table lists this clonotype with a count of one. The chain joins TRBV28 to TRBJ2-7; the D gene is possibly TRBD1 (5 bases). V was clipped by 10 bases and J by 5 bases, with 12 bases between them. The CDR3 is made up of 11 amino acids. Looked up from germline, CDR1 is MDHEN and CDR2 is SYDVKM. CDR3 sequence: CAIRVKDEQYF. The CDR3 DNA is TGTGCCATCAGGGTAAAGGACGAGCAGTACTTC.

The chain couples TRBV20-1 to TRBJ2-3, with D perhaps matching TRBD2 (6 bases). V gave up 6 bases and J gave up 3 bases, with 25 bases separating them. Germline assignment: CDR1 DFQATT and CDR2 SNEGSKA (reference sequence). The CDR3 extends over 17 amino acids. CDR3 in DNA: TGCAGTGCCCTGGTCTGGCGGGGTGGGCTATTTACAGATACGCAGTATTTT. Translating gives CSALVWRGGLFTDTQYF.

This clonotype has a count of ten or more. The chain combines TRBV7-3 with TRBJ2-5; 9 bases fit TRBD1. Germline loops: CDR1 SGHTA, CDR2 FQGTGA. V dropped 1 base and J dropped 5; count of bases not matched to a gene: 8. This CDR3 has 16 amino acids. The CDR3 nucleotides are TGTGCCAGCAGCTTAAATTCGGGACAGGGCTTTGAGACCCAGTACTTC. The encoded protein is CASSLNSGQGFETQYF.

There are a few counts of this clonotype. The rearrangement links TRBV20-1 to TRBJ1-5, with 8 positions matching TRBD1. This CDR3 region has 15 residues. CDR1 and CDR2 (germline): DFQATT, SNEGSKA (reference sequence). The junction had 8 bases not matched to a gene; V was cut back by 0 bases and J by 7 bases. The CDR3 loop reads CSARDRTGKWQPQHF. The CDR3 DNA reads as TGCAGTGCTAGAGATAGGACAGGGAAGTGGCAGCCCCAGCATTTT.

This chain links TRBV2 with TRBJ1-3; D is unresolved. V lost 5 bases and J 2 bases, leaving 19 bases between the germline ends. Germline loops: CDR1 SNHLY, CDR2 FYNNEI. There are 17 residues in the CDR3. The CDR3, as DNA: TGTGCCAGCAGTAGACTAGCGGGAGGATCAACTGGAAACACCATATATTTT. Translation: CASSRLAGGSTGNTIYF.

This clonotype showed up just a few times. The CDR3 here is CASSRGMSYEQYF. CDR3 nucleotide sequence: TGTGCCAGCAGCCGGGGGATGAGCTACGAGCAGTACTTC. V gene TRBV7-4 combines with J gene TRBJ2-7, with D possibly TRBD2 on 6 matching bases. The CDR3 is made up of 13 amino acids. From germline, CDR1 is SGHVT and CDR2 SQSDAQ. V was shortened by 5 bases and J by 3 bases, with 11 bases between the two germline ends.

The rearrangement uses TRBV7-2 and TRBJ2-5, with D possibly being TRBD1 or TRBD2 (5 bases each). This CDR3 spans 13 amino acids. Trimming removed 6 bases from V and 9 bases from J, with 17 bases in between. From germline, CDR1 is SGHTA and CDR2 FQGNSA. CDR3 region: CASSLRGAGSQYF. In DNA form, the CDR3 reads TGTGCCAGCAGTCTCCGGGGCGCTGGATCCCAGTACTTC.

This chain joins TRBV7-9 and TRBJ1-4; possible D gene TRBD1, 5 bases. V dropped 5 bases and J dropped 0 bases, with 22 bases sitting between them. The CDR3 is made up of 19 amino acids. CDR1 is SEHNR and CDR2 is FQNEAQ in the germline V gene (reference sequence). The CDR3 DNA sequence: TGTGCCAGCAGCCCCTCGTACCGGGACCCCGAGACAACTAATGAAAAACTGTTTTTT. This gives the protein CASSPSYRDPETTNEKLFF.

About this clonotype itself: A much larger clone lies one base from this, so it may be a read error. The CDR3 end shows no conserved phenylalanine or tryptophan, and so a read error is likely. V is TRBV9 and J is TRBJ2-6, with 7 bases lining up with TRBD2. V lost 4 bases, J lost 1 base, and 2 bases stayed unmatched. The CDR3 contains 15 residues. Germline assignment: CDR1 SGDLS and CDR2 YYNGEE. The CDR3 DNA is TGTGCCAGCAGCCCGGGAGGATCTGGGGCCAACGTCCTGACTTAC. Translation gives CASSPGGSGANVLTY.